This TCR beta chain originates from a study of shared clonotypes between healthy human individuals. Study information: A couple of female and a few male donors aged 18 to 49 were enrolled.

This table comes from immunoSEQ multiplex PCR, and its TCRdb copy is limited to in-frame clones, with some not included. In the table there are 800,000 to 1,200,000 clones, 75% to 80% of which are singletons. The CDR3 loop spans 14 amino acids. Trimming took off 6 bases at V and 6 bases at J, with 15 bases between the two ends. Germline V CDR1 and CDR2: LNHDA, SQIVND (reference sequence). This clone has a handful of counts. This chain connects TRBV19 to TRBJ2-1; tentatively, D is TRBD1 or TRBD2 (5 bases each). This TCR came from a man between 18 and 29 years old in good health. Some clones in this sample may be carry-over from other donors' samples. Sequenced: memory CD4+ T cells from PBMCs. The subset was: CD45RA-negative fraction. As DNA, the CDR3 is TGTGCCAGTAGAATCTCGGGACGGTTCAATGAGCAGTTCTTC. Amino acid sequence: CASRISGRFNEQFF.